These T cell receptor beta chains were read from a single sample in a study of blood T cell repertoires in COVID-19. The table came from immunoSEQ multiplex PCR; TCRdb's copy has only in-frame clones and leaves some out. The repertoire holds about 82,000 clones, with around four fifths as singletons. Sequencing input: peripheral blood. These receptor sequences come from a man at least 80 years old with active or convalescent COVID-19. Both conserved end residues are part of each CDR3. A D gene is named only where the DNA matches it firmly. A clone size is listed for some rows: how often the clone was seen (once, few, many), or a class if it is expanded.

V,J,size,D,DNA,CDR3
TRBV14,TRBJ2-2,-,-,TGTGCCAGCAGCCAAGACACCTATACCGGGGAGCTGTTTTTT,CASSQDTYTGELFF
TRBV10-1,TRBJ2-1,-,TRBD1,TGCGCCAGCAGTGACCAGGGACAGGCCACCTACAATGAGCAGTTCTTC,CASSDQGQATYNEQFF
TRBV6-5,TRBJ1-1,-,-,TGTGCCAGCAGCCAAGAATACAGGGCGAACACTGAAGCTTTCTTT,CASSQEYRANTEAFF
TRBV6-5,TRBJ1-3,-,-,TGTGCCAGCAGTCCACTCCGGGACACCACCATATATTTT,CASSPLRDTTIYF
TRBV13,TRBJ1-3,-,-,TGTGCCAGCAGCCCTCAAAGGACAGCTGGAAACACCATATATTTT,CASSPQRTAGNTIYF
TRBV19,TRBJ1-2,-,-,TGTGCCAGTAGTATAGGGGCGGGGGCCTGGAACTATGGCTACACCTTC,CASSIGAGAWNYGYTF
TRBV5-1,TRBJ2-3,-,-,TGCGCCAGCAGCTTGGGCGTGGACAGTAGCACAGATACGCAGTATTTT,CASSLGVDSSTDTQYF
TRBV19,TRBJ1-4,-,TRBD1,TGTGCCAGTAGTGATACAGGGGTTAGTGTTGAAAAACTGTTTTTT,CASSDTGVSVEKLFF
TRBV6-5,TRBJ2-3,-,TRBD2,TGTGCCAGCAAAAATGGGCGGGAGACAGATACGCAGTATTTT,CASKNGRETDTQYF
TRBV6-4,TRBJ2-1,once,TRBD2,TGTGCCAGCAGTAGGACTAGCGGCCCTCTGGGGGAGCAGTTCTTC,CASSRTSGPLGEQFF
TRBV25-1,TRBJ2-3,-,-,TGTGCCAGCAGTGAACTATATTCACACGGGGCAGATACGCAGTATTTT,CASSELYSHGADTQYF
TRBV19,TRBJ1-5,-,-,TGTGCCAGTAATCGGGGTTGGGGTCAGCCCCAGCATTTT,CASNRGWGQPQHF
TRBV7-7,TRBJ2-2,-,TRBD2,TGTGCTAGCAGCTCCTCCGGGACTAGCGGCACCGGGGAGCTGTTTTTT,CASSSSGTSGTGELFF
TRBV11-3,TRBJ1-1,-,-,TGTGCCAGCAGCAACCCCGGGGACACTGAAGCTTTCTTT,CASSNPGDTEAFF
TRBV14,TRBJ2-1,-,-,TGTGCCAGCAGCGGAGCAAGGGGGTACAATGAGCAGTTCTTC,CASSGARGYNEQFF
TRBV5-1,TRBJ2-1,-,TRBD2,TGCGCCAGCAGCTTGGGTTCTAGCGGGAGGGAATCGTTCTTC,CASSLGSSGRESFF
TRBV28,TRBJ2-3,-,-,TGTGCCAGCAGTTTTCGTGCCGCGGGGCGAGCGACAGATACGCAGTATTTT,CASSFRAAGRATDTQYF
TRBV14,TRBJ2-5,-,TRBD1,TGTGCCAGCAGCGGGGACAGGGTGGAGACCCAGTACTTC,CASSGDRVETQYF
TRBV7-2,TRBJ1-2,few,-,TGTGCCAGCAGCCCGGGACATGCTAACTATGGCTACACCTTC,CASSPGHANYGYTF
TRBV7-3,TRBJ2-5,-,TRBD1,TGTGCCAGCAGCCTTACAGGGGACGGGACCCAGTACTTC,CASSLTGDGTQYF
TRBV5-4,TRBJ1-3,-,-,TGTGCCAGCAGCCCCAAAGGGGCTGGAAACACCATATATTTT,CASSPKGAGNTIYF
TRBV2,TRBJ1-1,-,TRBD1,TGTGCCAGCAGTCCCACAGGGGTGTACACTGAAGCTTTCTTT,CASSPTGVYTEAFF
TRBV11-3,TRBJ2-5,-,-,TGTGCCAGCAGCTTAGGGGGCACACAAGAGACCCAGTACTTC,CASSLGGTQETQYF
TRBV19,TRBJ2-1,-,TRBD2,TGTGCCAGTTCTGAACTAGCGGGGGCCGGGATCTCCTACAATGAGCAGTTCTTC,CASSELAGAGISYNEQFF
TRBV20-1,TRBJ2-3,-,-,TGCAGTGCTAGTGGGGCGGGACTCGGGGATACGCAGTATTTT,CSASGAGLGDTQYF
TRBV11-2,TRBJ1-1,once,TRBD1,TGTGCCAGCAGCCGCGACAGGGACACTGAAGCTTTCTTT,CASSRDRDTEAFF
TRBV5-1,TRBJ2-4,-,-,TGCGCCAGCAGCTTGGGGGGAGTAGCCAAAAACATTCAGTACTTC,CASSLGGVAKNIQYF
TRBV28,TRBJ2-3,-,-,TGTGCCAGCAGTTCTCTCGTCCGTGGCACAGATACGCAGTATTTT,CASSSLVRGTDTQYF
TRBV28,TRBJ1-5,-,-,TGTGCCAGCAGTTCAGTCATGCCCCAGCATTTT,CASSSVMPQHF
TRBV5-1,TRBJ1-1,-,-,TGCGCCAGCAGCTTGGCCCAGGGGACTGAAGCTTTCTTT,CASSLAQGTEAFF
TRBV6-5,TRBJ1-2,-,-,TGTGCCAGCAGGCCCGGAGGCAGCGGTTCTGGCTACACCTTC,CASRPGGSGSGYTF
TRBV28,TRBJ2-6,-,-,TGTGCCAGCAGTTCCACACCAGGGGTAGGGGCCAACGTCCTGACTTTC,CASSSTPGVGANVLTF
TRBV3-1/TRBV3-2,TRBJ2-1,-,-,TGTGCCAGCAGTCTCAGGACATTATACAATGAGCAGTTCTTC,CASSLRTLYNEQFF
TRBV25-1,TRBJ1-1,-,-,TGTGCCAGCAGTGCTCAGGGTAATGGACGGACTGAAGCTTTCTTT,CASSAQGNGRTEAFF
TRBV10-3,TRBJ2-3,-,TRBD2,TGTGCCCCCAGCAGAAGGGCTAGCGGGAGAACAGATACGCAGTATTTT,CAPSRRASGRTDTQYF
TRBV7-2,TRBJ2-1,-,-,TGTGCCAGCAGCTTTCCCCGGCCCAGGGACAATGAGCAGTTCTTC,CASSFPRPRDNEQFF
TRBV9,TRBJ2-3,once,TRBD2,TGTGCCAGCAGCATTAGCGGGGCGTCTGCAGATACGCAGTATTTT,CASSISGASADTQYF
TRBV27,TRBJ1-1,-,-,TGTGCCAGCAGTTCATCTTATGAAGCTTTCTTT,CASSSSYEAFF
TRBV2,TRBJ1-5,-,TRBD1,TGTGCCAGCAGTTTGACAGGGGTACAGCCCCAGCATTTT,CASSLTGVQPQHF
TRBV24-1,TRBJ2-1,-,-,TGTGCCACCAGTGCAGGGGTCGCCATCTACAATGAGCAGTTCTTC,CATSAGVAIYNEQFF
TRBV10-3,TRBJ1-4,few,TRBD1,TGTGCCATCAGCCCGGGACAGGCGGCCGGGTTGGGAGAAAAACTGTTTTTT,CAISPGQAAGLGEKLFF
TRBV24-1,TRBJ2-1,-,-,TGTGCCACCAGTGTTGAGGGATTGGTTTTCAGTGAGCAGTTCTTC,CATSVEGLVFSEQFF
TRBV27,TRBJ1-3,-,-,TGTGCCAGCAGTTTATCGTGGGGGGTTAACACCATATATTTT,CASSLSWGVNTIYF
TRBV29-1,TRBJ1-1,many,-,TGCAGCGTTTTAGCAGGGTTAAGGACGACTGAAGCTTTCTTT,CSVLAGLRTTEAFF
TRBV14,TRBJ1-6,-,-,TGTGCCAGCAGCCGGGCCCAGGGTTCACCCCTCCACTTT,CASSRAQGSPLHF
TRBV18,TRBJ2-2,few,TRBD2,TGTGCCAGCTCACCAACCACAGGACTAGCGGGAGCCTCCGGGGAGCTGTTTTTT,CASSPTTGLAGASGELFF
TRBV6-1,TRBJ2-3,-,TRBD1,TGTGCCAGCAGTGGTTCGGGACAGGCGAGCACAGATACGCAGTATTTT,CASSGSGQASTDTQYF
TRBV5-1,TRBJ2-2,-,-,TGCGCCAGCAGCTCGGCCTGGGACACGAACACCGGGGAGCTGTTTTTT,CASSSAWDTNTGELFF
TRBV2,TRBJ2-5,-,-,TGTGCCAGCACCTTACCAGGGGGACTAGGAGAGACCCAGTACTTC,CASTLPGGLGETQYF
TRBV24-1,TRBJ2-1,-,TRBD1,TGTGCCACCAGTGACGCGACAGGGGCCGGCCATAAGCAGTTCTTC,CATSDATGAGHKQFF
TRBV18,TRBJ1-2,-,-,TGTGCCAGCTCACCAGACGTGAGGGTATACGATGGCTACACCTTC,CASSPDVRVYDGYTF
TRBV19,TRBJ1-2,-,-,TGTGCCAGTAGGAGGGACATTCGAGGCTACACCTTC,CASRRDIRGYTF
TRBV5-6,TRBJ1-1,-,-,TGTGCCAGCAGCTACGACAGGAACACTGAAGCTTTCTTT,CASSYDRNTEAFF
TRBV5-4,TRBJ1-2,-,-,TGTGCCAGCAGCCCCGGTGGGGTAGTTGGGGGCGGCTACACCTTC,CASSPGGVVGGGYTF
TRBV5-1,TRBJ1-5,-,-,TGCGCCAGCAGCTTGGGGGACATCGGTCAGCCCCAGCATTTT,CASSLGDIGQPQHF
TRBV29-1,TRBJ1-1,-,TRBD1,TGCAGCGTCTGGGACAGCATGAACACTGAAGCTTTCTTT,CSVWDSMNTEAFF
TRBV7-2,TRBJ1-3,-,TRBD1,TGTGCCAGCAGTCGTCTTCGTAGGGGGCAGGCTGGAAACACCATATATTTT,CASSRLRRGQAGNTIYF
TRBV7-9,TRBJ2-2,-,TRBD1,TGTGCCAGTAAAGACAGGGGGATATCGAACACCGGGGAGCTGTTTTTT,CASKDRGISNTGELFF
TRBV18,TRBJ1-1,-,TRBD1,TGTGCCAGCTCACCCGGACAGGGTAGAAACACTGAAGCTTTCTTT,CASSPGQGRNTEAFF
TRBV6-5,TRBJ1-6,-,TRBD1,TGTGCCAGCAGACCGAAAGACAGGGGCAATTCACCCCTCCACTTT,CASRPKDRGNSPLHF